This note documents a single T cell receptor beta chain sequence. This sample is part of a study of blood T cell repertoires in COVID-19. Background on the study: T cells, B-cell-depleted T cells, or PBMCs supplied cDNA or gDNA.

Assay used: immunoSEQ multiplex PCR; TCRdb lists only in-frame clones, some missing. The table lists roughly 84,000 clones, about 78% of them singletons, with 35% to 40% in the top ten. Germline assignment: CDR1 SGHDN and CDR2 FVKESK. This CDR3 has 14 residues. Deletions cut 4 bases from V and 6 bases from J, with 15 bases between. The receptor's source is a man in his fifties or sixties with COVID-19, enrolled during active disease. The rearrangement uses TRBV14 and TRBJ1-2, with D perhaps matching TRBD1 (6 bases). Input material: peripheral blood. The CDR3 DNA reads as TGTGCCAGCAGCCCTCGCATGAAGGGGGATGGCTACACCTTC. Amino acid sequence: CASSPRMKGDGYTF.